The entry that follows covers one T cell receptor beta chain sequence. This clonotype was seen repeatedly, ten times or more. Its recognized antigen is unknown. It has no much larger one-base neighbor in the sample; base qualities were not kept. This specimen comes from a study of molecular identifiers for immune sequencing clone quantification (dated by TCRdb to 2017 to 2018). For the study in its entirety: For a replicate experiment, the RNA from either approximately 20,000 or 100,000 naive CD8 T cells was divided into five aliquots, and four of those aliquots went on to sequencing. CD8 T cells were used in a methods study to benchmark molecular-identifier clustering-based TCR repertoire sequencing (MIDCIRS) and TCR RNA copy counting. Study-wide findings and limitations: Modeling gave about 3.2 recovered TCR RNA copies per cell versus around 9.9 by digital PCR, implying 25% to 30% capture efficiency. Even against a background of 800,000 to 1,000,000 naive CD8 T cells, spiked-in Jurkat TCR RNA amounting to a single cell's worth was reported to be detectable. Identical TCR molecules sharing a barcode could cause highly expanded clone sizes to be underestimated. Without barcode sub-clustering, chimeric consensus sequences inflated TCR diversity; chimeras reached as high as 47%. In CMV-specific effector cells, clones with more than 20 RNA copies contained over 99% of molecules, whereas in naive cells such clones contained under 1% of molecules. Spiked-in Jurkat TCR RNA (about 10 copies' worth), which is not part of the donor repertoire, was contained in the naive libraries.

The library was obtained by PCR. The run used an Illumina HiSeq 4000. Bulk TCR libraries were made following a previously described method, with the TCR primers given in Table S5. Total RNA was purified with the Qiagen AllPrep DNA/RNA kit. Before analysis, reads from multiple sequencing runs of one library were combined. The source study handled its data this way. Only reads with exact TCR constant sequence were kept, trimmed to 150 nt, and grouped by their 12-nt molecular barcodes. Reads within each barcode group were sub-clustered using a 15% Levenshtein threshold, and quality-weighted consensus sequences were constructed for each RNA molecule. Non-functional sequences were discarded, and so were lower-count sequences lying one edit away from another sequence. On the basis of fitting two negative binomial distributions, barcode sub-clusters with fewer than 20% of the maximum read count were discarded. TCRdb applied fastp at Q25 and MiXCR to the public reads, then kept only in-frame beta chains. Duplicate CDR3 protein sequences are folded into a single record with the most common DNA and genes. TCRdb's processing, not the authors' own work, is the source of the V and J calls. The sample has 460,000 or so distinct CDR3 sequences on record, around a fifth of them singletons. About 0.84% of the sample is held by the ten biggest clonotypes.

Libraries of naive CD8 T cells were generated from roughly 21,000 to 960,000 sorted cells, with 10%, 30% or 50% of the purified RNA used. On a BD FACSAria II, naive CD8 T cells were FACS-sorted as CD8+CD4-CCR7+CD45RA+ and collected into RLT Plus buffer. To test detection sensitivity, Jurkat RNA equal to ten TCR copies was added to samples of roughly 18,000-1,100,000 naive CD8 T cells. CD8 T cells were enriched using RosetteSep CD8+ T Cell Enrichment Cocktail and Ficoll-Paque, and the enriched cells then underwent ACK red cell lysis. The TCR sequence derives from a human donor in good health. Some libraries in this study had Jurkat cell RNA spiked in. Sequenced input: naive CD8+ T cells from blood, with Jurkat cell RNA spiked in. Interpreted using the paper, the cell subset or site label stands for: FACS-sorted CD8+CD4-CCR7+CD45RA+ naive T cells.

The CDR3 reads CASRPAGIGYGYTF. The DNA sequence is given as TGTGCCAGCAGGCCCGCGGGGATAGGCTATGGCTACACCTTC. The chain is made from TRBV12-3 or TRBV12-4 and TRBJ1-2, with no D gene named confidently. Trimming removed 6 bases from V and 4 bases from J, leaving 15 bases between the germline ends. Reading from cysteine to phenylalanine, the CDR3 counts 14 amino acids. Only CDR3 DNA remains: 42 bases, in frame from the first base.